The present T cell receptor (beta chain) was sequenced within a study of blood T cell repertoires in COVID-19. As for the study in general: Acute and convalescent COVID-19 samples came from the United States, Italy and Spain. The analysed material was cDNA or gDNA that came from T cells, B-cell-depleted T cells, or PBMCs.

The length of the CDR3 is 13 residues. Trimming removed 8 bases from V and 4 bases from J, with 12 bases in between. CDR1 and CDR2 (germline): ENHRY, SYGVKD. Original handling: How many nucleated cells were present was estimated from reference gene primer amplification. Assay used: immunoSEQ multiplex PCR; TCRdb lists only in-frame clones, some missing. That table gives V, J and clone size, and the DNA gave D and trimming. The sample yields fewer than 90,000 clones, about 91% seen once. The receptor was isolated from a man aged 60 to 75 with acute or convalescent COVID-19. This sequence joins TRBV10-3 and TRBJ1-3; D gene uncertain. The material sequenced was peripheral blood. The CDR3 DNA reads as TGTGCCATCCGGACTTCGCTCGGAAACACCATATATTTT. Protein product: CAIRTSLGNTIYF.